This passage covers 15 T cell receptor beta chains from one sample sequenced in a study of blood T cell repertoires in COVID-19. Some clones are missing from TCRdb's copy, which holds only in-frame ones; the method was immunoSEQ multiplex PCR. Seen here are some 150,000 clones, approximately 87% observed once, and the top ten hold 2% to 2.5%. The specimen was peripheral blood. The receptors here all came from a man between 50 and 59 years old with active COVID-19.

The gene calls are TRBV19 and TRBJ2-7, with TRBD1 matching 7 bases. The junction had 5 bases not matched to a gene; V was cut back by 3 bases and J by 3 bases. The CDR3 extends over 14 amino acids. Germline assignment: CDR1 LNHDA and CDR2 SQIVND (reference sequence). For the CDR3, the DNA is TGTGCCAGTAGTATCGGGACAGACTTCTACGAGCAGTACTTC. Translated: CASSIGTDFYEQYF. The full variable domain, in which reference TRBV19 and TRBJ2-7 provide the parts outside the CDR3, is DGGITQSPKYLFRKEGQNVTLSCEQNLNHDAMYWYRQDPGQGLRLIYYSQIVNDFQKGDIAEGYSVSREKKESFPLTVTSAQKNPTAFYLCASSIGTDFYEQYFGPGTRLTVT.

The chain combines TRBV4-1 with TRBJ2-3, with D maybe TRBD2 (5 bases). V shed 0 bases and J shed 4 bases, with 14 bases lying between them. The CDR3 length is 16 residues. The germline V gene encodes CDR1 MGHRA and CDR2 YSYEKL. The CDR3 sequence: CASSQDSTRDSDTQYF. In nucleotides, the CDR3 is TGCGCCAGCAGCCAAGATTCCACTAGAGATTCAGATACGCAGTATTTT.

The J gene is TRBJ2-7, the V gene TRBV11-1, with 7 bases lining up with TRBD2. The CDR3 sequence is 12 residues long. Germline values: CDR1 SGHAT, CDR2 FQDESV (reference sequence). V lost 6 bases and J lost 6; bases outside the gene matches: 5. The CDR3 loop reads CASSGGVREQYF. CDR3 bases: TGTGCCAGCAGTGGGGGGGTCCGCGAGCAGTACTTC.

The chain recombines TRBV7-9 with TRBJ1-6, with TRBD1 as a possible D gene (5 bases). The CDR3 contains 15 residues. The germline V gene encodes CDR1 SEHNR and CDR2 FQNEAQ (reference sequence). The V and J ends lost 1 base and 7 bases respectively, with 11 bases between them. The CDR3 loop reads CASSLDGAFNSPLHF. In DNA form, the CDR3 reads TGTGCCAGCAGCTTAGATGGGGCTTTCAATTCACCCCTCCACTTT.

The chain is built from TRBV7-9 and TRBJ1-1; TRBD1 matches at 8 bases. CDR1 and CDR2 from the germline V gene are SEHNR and FQNEAQ (reference sequence). The trim removed 6 bases at V and 4 bases at J, leaving 4 bases unmatched. The CDR3 is made up of 13 amino acids. The CDR3 coding sequence is TGTGCCAGCAGGACTACAGGGGGCACTGAAGCTTTCTTT. Translated, it gives CASRTTGGTEAFF. Combining the CDR3 with reference TRBV7-9 and TRBJ1-1 gives the whole variable domain DTGVSQNPRHKITKRGQNVTFRCDPISEHNRLYWYRQTLGQGPEFLTYFQNEAQLEKSRLLSDRFSAERPKGSFSTLEIQRTEQGDSAMYLCASRTTGGTEAFFGQGTRLTVV.

The rearrangement joins TRBV6-5 to TRBJ1-2; 10 bases agree with TRBD1. Germline CDR1 is MNHEY and CDR2 is SVGAGI. The CDR3 has 14 amino acids. V trimming: 5 bases; J trimming: 4 bases; junction bases outside the gene matches: 4. CDR3 nucleotide sequence: TGTGCCAGCAGTCCGGACAGGGGGGCCTATGGCTACACCTTC. It is translated as CASSPDRGAYGYTF.

The rearrangement joins TRBV27 to TRBJ1-6; D may be TRBD1 (5 bases). The length of the CDR3 is 15 residues. Trimming removed 8 bases from V and 7 bases from J, with 18 bases in between. The V gene's germline CDR1 is MNHEY and CDR2 SMNVEV (reference sequence). CDR3 amino acids: CASRLGRGFNSPLHF. The CDR3 nucleotides are TGTGCCAGCCGCCTGGGGAGGGGCTTCAATTCACCCCTCCACTTT.

J is TRBJ2-7 and V is TRBV5-1; 8 positions agree with TRBD1. The ends lost 4 bases at V and 4 bases at J; junction bases unmatched: 19. This CDR3 is 18 amino acids long. The germline gives CDR1 SGHRS, CDR2 YFSETQ. CDR3: CASSGRGTTGRQGYEQYF. The CDR3 coding sequence is TGCGCCAGCAGCGGCCGAGGCACGACAGGGCGACAGGGGTACGAGCAGTACTTC.

V gene TRBV7-2 combines with J gene TRBJ1-6; D is possibly TRBD1 (5 bases). Trimming left V 1 base short and J 10 bases short, with 17 bases between. CDR1 and CDR2 from the germline V gene are SGHTA and FQGNSA. The CDR3 is 16 amino acids. CDR3 bases: TGTGCCAGCAGCTTAGGATTGGGGCAGGGAAGCTCACCCCTCCACTTT. Translated: CASSLGLGQGSSPLHF.

This clone was observed a few times. The V and J genes are TRBV7-9 and TRBJ1-5, with 10 positions matching TRBD1. Germline V gene data show CDR1 as SEHNR and CDR2 as FQNEAQ (reference sequence). CDR3 length: 15 amino acids. The J segment lost 6 bases and the V segment lost 3 bases, leaving 5 bases of the junction unmatched. The DNA of the CDR3 is TGTGCCAGCAGCTTTGGGACAGGGGTCGTTCAGCCCCAGCATTTT. This sequence encodes CASSFGTGVVQPQHF.

The count of this clone is one. The chain joins TRBV5-5 to TRBJ2-3; D uncertain. The V gene lost 4 bases and the J gene lost 6 bases, with 15 bases spanning the gap. The CDR3 contains 14 residues. From germline, CDR1 is SGHKS and CDR2 YYEKEE (reference sequence). The CDR3 DNA reads TGTGCCAGCAGCACCCCCGGTGATGCGGATACGCAGTATTTT. It codes for CASSTPGDADTQYF. Looking up the rest from reference TRBV5-5 and TRBJ2-3 gives the full variable domain: DAGVTQSPTHLIKTRGQQVTLRCSPISGHKSVSWYQQVLGQGPQFIFQYYEKEERGRGNFPDRFSARQFPNYSSELNVNALLLGDSALYLCASSTPGDADTQYFGPGTRLTVL.

The chain employs TRBV9 and TRBJ1-2; 11 bases match TRBD1. The CDR3 covers 14 residues. CDR1 is SGDLS and CDR2 is YYNGEE in the germline V gene. V trimming: 2 bases; J trimming: 5 bases; junction bases outside the gene matches: 2. This CDR3 reads CASSVGQGVYGYTF. The CDR3 nucleotides are TGTGCCAGCAGCGTGGGACAGGGGGTATATGGCTACACCTTC.

About this clone: This sample includes further DNA sequences coding for the same CDR3. This chain links TRBV12-3 or TRBV12-4 with TRBJ1-1; D remains ambiguous. The CDR3 runs 12 residues. V lost 5 bases and J 1 base, leaving 5 bases between the germline ends. CDR3 amino acids: CASSRGNTEAFF. The CDR3, as DNA: TGTGCCAGCAGTCGGGGGAACACTGAAGCTTTCTTT.

V usage is TRBV27 and J usage is TRBJ2-7; 7 bases are a match to TRBD1. CDR3 length equals 13 residues. Germline CDR1 and CDR2: MNHEY and SMNVEV (reference sequence). Losses at the gene ends were 5 bases for V and 5 bases for J; bases not matched to a gene: 6. CDR3 protein: CASSDREGDEQYF. DNA for the CDR3: TGTGCCAGCAGTGACAGGGAAGGGGACGAGCAGTACTTC.

The table lists this clone with a count of one. This chain uses TRBV5-1 with TRBJ1-1; 10 bases map to TRBD1. Losses at the gene ends were 2 bases for V and 5 bases for J; bases not matched to a gene: 9. The V gene's germline CDR1 is SGHRS and CDR2 YFSETQ. The CDR3 totals 16 residues. The CDR3 protein is CASSFRDRGLSTEAFF. CDR3 nucleotide sequence: TGCGCCAGCAGCTTCCGGGACAGGGGTCTGAGTACTGAAGCTTTCTTT.